The 5 T cell receptor beta chains below all came from one sample that was sequenced in a study of T cells in Graves' hyperthyroidism and ophthalmopathy. Amplified regions were TCR beta CDR3 sequences from RNA transcripts. First-round RT-PCR targeting the TCR CDR3 was performed with the HTBI primer set. Each CDR3 protein is one row after TCRdb ran MiXCR on the multiplex PCR reads. Counted here are over 300,000 distinct CDR3 sequences, about 15% occurring once; the ten biggest clones make up approximately 10%. The sample taken for sequencing was blood. Every receptor here comes from an older woman with Graves' hyperthyroidism.

The rearrangement joins TRBV25-1 to TRBJ2-7, with D possibly TRBD1 on 5 matching bases. The CDR3 sequence is 14 residues long. The V and J ends lost 3 bases and 5 bases respectively, with 14 bases between them. Germline CDR1 MGHDK, CDR2 SYGVNS. DNA for the CDR3: TGTGCCAGCAGTGATCTGGGGCATAGGCACGAGCAGTACTTC. Translation: CASSDLGHRHEQYF.

This clonotype was detected ten times or more. The chain links TRBV6-1 to TRBJ2-5; possibly TRBD1 or TRBD2 for D (5 bases each). Trimming took off 5 bases at V and 7 bases at J, with 11 bases between the two ends. Germline V gene data show CDR1 as MNHNS and CDR2 as SASEGT. CDR3 length: 12 residues. This CDR3 reads CASSRGAGTQYF. The DNA for the CDR3 is TGTGCCAGCAGTAGGGGCGCGGGGACCCAGTACTTC.

Concerning this clonotype: A read error may be the cause here, since a much bigger clone is one base away. In nucleotides, the CDR3 is TGTGCCAGTAATAAAGGCGGGATTCGATCCTACGAGCAGTACTTC. It is translated as CASNKGGIRSYEQYF. The chain is built from TRBV19 and TRBJ2-7, with D perhaps matching TRBD2 (6 bases). The V gene lost 7 bases and the J gene lost 1 base, with 17 bases spanning the gap. This CDR3 comprises 15 residues. Germline lookup yields CDR1 LNHDA and CDR2 SQIVND (reference sequence).

The gene calls are TRBV2 and TRBJ2-7; TRBD1 matches at 10 bases. This CDR3 region has 14 residues. V lost 6 bases and J lost 3; bases outside the gene matches: 5. Germline-derived CDR1 and CDR2 are SNHLY and FYNNEI. The CDR3 nucleotides are TGTGCCAGCAGGAGACAGGGGGCTGACTACGAGCAGTACTTC. Translating it yields CASRRQGADYEQYF.

Note on this clonotype: It may be a read error: a sequence one base away is much more abundant. The genes are TRBV20-1 and TRBJ2-7, with a tentative D call TRBD2 (7 bases). Trimming removed 7 bases at V and 3 bases at J, with 22 bases between. Per the germline V gene, CDR1 is DFQATT and CDR2 is SNEGSKA (reference sequence). The CDR3 totals 15 residues. CDR3 loop: CSVSQGRERYYEQYF. The CDR3 DNA follows: TGCAGTGTTAGTCAGGGGCGGGAGCGGTACTACGAGCAGTACTTC.